This T cell receptor (beta chain) was observed in a study of T cell responses to AZD1222 COVID-19 vaccine. Study as a whole: Samples with a second dose at about 4 or about 12 weeks were pooled together.

In its sample, this clone was seen once. The antigen is not known. The assay was immunoSEQ multiplex PCR, and TCRdb's table has in-frame clones only and misses some. The repertoire holds roughly 180,000 clones, with over 75% as singletons. Overall study results and limits: Donors were largely white British and mainly female; clonal diversity was possibly underestimated. AZD1222 recipients seropositive at baseline numbered only six. A reported finding is that nearly half of spike-specific TCRs target unmutated variant regions.

V was clipped by 4 bases and J by 13 bases, with 18 bases between them. Germline values: CDR1 SGHRS, CDR2 YFSETQ. This CDR3 contains 13 residues. This clonotype was sampled from an adult in good health. This chain connects TRBV5-1 to TRBJ2-1; D is perhaps TRBD2 (5 bases). Here the sequenced sample was peripheral blood, taken on day 0 of AZD1222 vaccination. The CDR3 here is CASSGWTSPAQFF. CDR3 in DNA: TGCGCCAGCAGCGGGTGGACTTCCCCCGCCCAGTTCTTC.